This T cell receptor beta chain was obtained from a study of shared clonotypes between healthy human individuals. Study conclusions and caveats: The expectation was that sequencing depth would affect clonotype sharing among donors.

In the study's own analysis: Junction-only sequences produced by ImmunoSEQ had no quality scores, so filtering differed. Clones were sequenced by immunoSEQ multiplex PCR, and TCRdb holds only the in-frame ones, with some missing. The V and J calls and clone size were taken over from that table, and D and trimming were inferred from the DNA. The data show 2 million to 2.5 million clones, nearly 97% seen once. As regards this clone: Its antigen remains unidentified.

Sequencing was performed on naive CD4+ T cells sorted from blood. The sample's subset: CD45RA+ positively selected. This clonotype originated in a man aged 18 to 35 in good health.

For the CDR3, the DNA is TGTGCCAGCAGGTTTTCTCTCGGGGCTACTGAAGCTTTCTTT. It translates to CASRFSLGATEAFF. This chain connects TRBV6-5 to TRBJ1-1, with a weak D call TRBD1 (5 bases). V lost 6 bases and J 5 bases, leaving 16 bases between the germline ends. Looked up from germline, CDR1 is MNHEY and CDR2 is SVGAGI. The CDR3 has 14 residues.